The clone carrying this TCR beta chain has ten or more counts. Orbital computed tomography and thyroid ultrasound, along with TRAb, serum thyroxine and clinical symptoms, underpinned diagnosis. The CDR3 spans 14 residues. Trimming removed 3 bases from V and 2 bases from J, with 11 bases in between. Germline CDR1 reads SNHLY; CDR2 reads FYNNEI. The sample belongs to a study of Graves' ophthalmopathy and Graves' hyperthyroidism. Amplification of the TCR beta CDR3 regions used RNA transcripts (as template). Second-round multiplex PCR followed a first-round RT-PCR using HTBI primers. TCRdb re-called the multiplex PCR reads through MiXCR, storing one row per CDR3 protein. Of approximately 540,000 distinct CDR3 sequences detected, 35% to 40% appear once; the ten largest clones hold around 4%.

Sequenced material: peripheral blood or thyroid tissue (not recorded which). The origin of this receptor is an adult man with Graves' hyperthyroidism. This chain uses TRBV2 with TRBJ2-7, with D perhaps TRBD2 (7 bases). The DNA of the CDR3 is TGTGCCAGCAGTGATCTCGGGGGGCCCTACGAGCAGTACTTC. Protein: CASSDLGGPYEQYF. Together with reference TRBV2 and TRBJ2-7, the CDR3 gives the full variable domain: EPEVTQTPSHQVTQMGQEVILRCVPISNHLYFYWYRQILGQKVEFLVSFYNNEISEKSEIFDDQFSVERPDGSNFTLKIRSTKLEDSAMYFCASSDLGGPYEQYFGPGTRLTVT.